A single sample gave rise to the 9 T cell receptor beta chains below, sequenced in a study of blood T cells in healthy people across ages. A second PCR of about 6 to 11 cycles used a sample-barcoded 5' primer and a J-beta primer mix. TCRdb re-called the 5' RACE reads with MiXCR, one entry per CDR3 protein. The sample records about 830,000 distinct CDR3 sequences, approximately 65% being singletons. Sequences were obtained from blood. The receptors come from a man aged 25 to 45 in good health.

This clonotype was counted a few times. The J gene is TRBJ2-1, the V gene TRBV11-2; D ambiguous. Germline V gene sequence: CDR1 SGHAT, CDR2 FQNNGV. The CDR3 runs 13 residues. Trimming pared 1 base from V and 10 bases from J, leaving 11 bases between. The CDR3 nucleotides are TGTGCCAGCAGCTTAGGGCGGTTGGGGGAGCAGTTCTTC. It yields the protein CASSLGRLGEQFF.

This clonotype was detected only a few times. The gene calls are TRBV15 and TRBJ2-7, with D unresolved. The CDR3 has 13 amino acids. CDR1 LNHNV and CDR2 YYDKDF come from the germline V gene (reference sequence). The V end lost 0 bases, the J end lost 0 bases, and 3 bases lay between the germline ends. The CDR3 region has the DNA TGTGCCACCAGCAGAGATCCCTCCTACGAGCAGTACTTC. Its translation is CATSRDPSYEQYF.

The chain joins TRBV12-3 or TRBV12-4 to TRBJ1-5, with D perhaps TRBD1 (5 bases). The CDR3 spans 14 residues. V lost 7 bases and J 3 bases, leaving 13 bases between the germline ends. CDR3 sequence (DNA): TGTGCCAGCACCTTGGGGCACCTCAATCAGCCCCAGCATTTT. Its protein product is CASTLGHLNQPQHF.

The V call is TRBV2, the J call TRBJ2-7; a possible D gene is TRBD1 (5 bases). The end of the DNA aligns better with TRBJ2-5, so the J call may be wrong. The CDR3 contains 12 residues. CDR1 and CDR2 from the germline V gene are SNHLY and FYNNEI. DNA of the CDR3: TGTGCCAGCACCGCAGGGTGGGAGACCCAGTACTTC. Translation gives CASTAGWETQYF.

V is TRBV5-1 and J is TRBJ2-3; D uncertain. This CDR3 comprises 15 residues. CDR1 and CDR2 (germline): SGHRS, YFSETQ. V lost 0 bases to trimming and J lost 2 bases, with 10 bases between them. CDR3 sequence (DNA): TGCGCCAGCAGCTTGGCCAGTAGCTCCACAGATACGCAGTATTTT. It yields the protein CASSLASSSTDTQYF.

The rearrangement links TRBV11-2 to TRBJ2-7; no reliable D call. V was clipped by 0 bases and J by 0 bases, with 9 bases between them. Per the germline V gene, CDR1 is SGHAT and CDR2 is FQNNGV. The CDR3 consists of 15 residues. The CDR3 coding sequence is TGTGCCAGCAGCTTAGATAGGGCCCCCTCCTACGAGCAGTACTTC. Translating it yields CASSLDRAPSYEQYF.

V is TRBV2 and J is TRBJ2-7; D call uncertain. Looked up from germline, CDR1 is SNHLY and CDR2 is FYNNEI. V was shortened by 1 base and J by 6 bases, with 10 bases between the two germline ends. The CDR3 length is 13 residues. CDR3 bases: TGTGCCAGCAGTGAAGGTACTTGGGTCGAGCAGTACTTC. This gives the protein CASSEGTWVEQYF.

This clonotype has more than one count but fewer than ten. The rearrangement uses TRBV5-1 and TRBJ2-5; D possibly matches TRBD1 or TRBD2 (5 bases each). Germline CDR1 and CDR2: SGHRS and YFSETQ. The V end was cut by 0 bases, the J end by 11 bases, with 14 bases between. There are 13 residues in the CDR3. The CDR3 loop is CASSLVSGGEQYF. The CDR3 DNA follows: TGCGCCAGCAGCTTGGTTTCTGGGGGAGAGCAGTACTTC. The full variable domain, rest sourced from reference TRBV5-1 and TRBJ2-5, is KAGVTQTPRYLIKTRGQQVTLSCSPISGHRSVSWYQQTPGQGLQFLFEYFSETQRNKGNFPGRFSGRQFSNSRSEMNVSTLELGDSALYLCASSLVSGGEQYFGPGTRLLVL.

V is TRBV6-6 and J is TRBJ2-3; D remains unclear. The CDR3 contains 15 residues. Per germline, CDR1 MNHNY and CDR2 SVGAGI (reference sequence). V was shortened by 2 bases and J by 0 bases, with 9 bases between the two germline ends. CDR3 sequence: CASSYPRRSTDTQYF. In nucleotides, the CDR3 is TGTGCCAGCAGTTACCCGCGAAGAAGCACAGATACGCAGTATTTT.